These T cell receptor beta chains were read from a single sample in a study of lymphopenia after photon versus proton radiotherapy. Some clones are missing from TCRdb's copy, which holds only in-frame ones; the method was immunoSEQ multiplex PCR. Of 25,000 to 40,000 clones in the sample, about 87% were seen once. The source material was peripheral blood, sampled from a patient treated with proton-based radiotherapy. The receptors come from an older woman with pancreatic cancer. Each CDR3 is given with its conserved first and last residue. A D gene is named only where the DNA matches it firmly. Expanded clones get a size class; other rows say once, few or many, or leave the size out.

j_call | d_call | v_call | clone_size | cdr3_aa | cdr3_nt
TRBJ2-3 | TRBD1 | TRBV6-4 | - | CASKITGQQTDTQYF | TGTGCCAGCAAAATAACGGGACAGCAGACAGATACGCAGTATTTT
TRBJ1-5 | TRBD1 | TRBV6-5 | - | CASRKTGYSNQPQHF | TGTGCCAGCAGAAAGACAGGGTATAGCAATCAGCCCCAGCATTTT
TRBJ2-1 | TRBD2 | TRBV9 | few | CASSVGGQLSVYNEQFF | TGTGCCAGCAGCGTGGGAGGGCAGCTGAGCGTCTACAATGAGCAGTTCTTC
TRBJ2-7 | - | TRBV19 | - | CASSTKLTGFGYEQYF | TGTGCCAGTAGTACAAAATTAACAGGATTTGGTTACGAGCAGTACTTC
TRBJ1-5 | TRBD1 | TRBV7-2 | few | CASSSQGAGQPQHF | TGTGCCAGCAGCTCACAGGGGGCGGGTCAGCCCCAGCATTTT
TRBJ2-1 | - | TRBV28 | few | CASRRYRGGIGYNEQFF | TGTGCCAGCCGAAGATATAGAGGCGGGATTGGGTACAATGAGCAGTTCTTC
TRBJ2-2 | - | TRBV2 | - | CASRSGTGNTGELFF | TGTGCCAGCCGCTCCGGGACTGGGAACACCGGGGAGCTGTTTTTT
TRBJ1-1 | TRBD1 | TRBV28 | - | CASSPGQAGEAFF | TGTGCCAGCAGCCCCGGACAGGCCGGGGAAGCTTTCTTT
TRBJ2-5 | TRBD2 | TRBV2 | - | CASIRGSGRVETQYF | TGTGCCAGCATCAGAGGTAGCGGGAGGGTTGAGACCCAGTACTTC
TRBJ2-1 | TRBD2 | TRBV7-2 | - | CASSSGTSGSRQFF | TGTGCCAGCAGCTCCGGGACTAGCGGGAGTAGGCAGTTCTTC
TRBJ2-1 | TRBD1 | TRBV7-9 | - | CASGIGTGTGAYNEQFF | TGTGCCAGCGGGATCGGAACCGGGACAGGGGCCTACAATGAGCAGTTCTTC
TRBJ2-2 | TRBD1 | TRBV7-2 | - | CASSRTGGDGELFF | TGTGCCAGCAGCCGGACAGGGGGGGACGGGGAGCTGTTTTTT
TRBJ2-3 | - | TRBV14 | - | CASSQDRRTYHVF | TGTGCCAGCAGCCAAGATCGACGGACTTACCATGTTTTT
TRBJ1-6 | TRBD1 | TRBV18 | - | CASSPETGTSPLHF | TGTGCCAGCTCACCAGAGACAGGGACTTCACCCCTCCACTTT
TRBJ1-2 | - | TRBV4-1 | - | CASSQDLWGLGYGYTF | TGCGCCAGCAGCCAAGATCTGTGGGGGCTCGGCTATGGCTACACCTTC
TRBJ2-2 | - | TRBV19 | - | CASSPQAGFTGELFF | TGTGCCAGTAGTCCCCAGGCAGGGTTCACCGGGGAGCTGTTTTTT
TRBJ1-1 | TRBD1 | TRBV18 | - | CASSKGTDTEAFF | TGTGCCAGCTCGAAAGGGACAGACACTGAAGCTTTCTTT
TRBJ2-1 | - | TRBV11-2 | - | CASSPRSGNEQFF | TGTGCCAGCAGCCCGCGTAGCGGCAATGAGCAGTTCTTC
TRBJ2-1 | - | TRBV28 | - | CASSSRNYNEQFF | TGTGCCAGCAGCTCAAGAAATTACAATGAGCAGTTCTTC
TRBJ2-5 | - | TRBV25-1 | once | CASSEQETQYF | TGTGCCAGCAGTGAACAAGAGACCCAGTACTTC
TRBJ2-7 | - | TRBV7-3 | - | CASSLLAGPSYEQYF | TGTGCCAGCAGCTTATTGGCGGGGCCCTCCTACGAGCAGTACTTC
TRBJ1-1 | - | TRBV5-4 | once | CASSLAAGNTEAFF | TGTGCCAGCAGCTTGGCCGCGGGGAACACTGAAGCTTTCTTT
TRBJ1-1 | - | TRBV19 | - | CASSIWGNTEAFF | TGTGCCAGTAGTATATGGGGGAACACTGAAGCTTTCTTT
TRBJ2-1 | TRBD2 | TRBV28 | - | CASTISGRGEQFF | TGTGCCAGCACCATTAGCGGGAGAGGTGAGCAGTTCTTC
TRBJ2-1 | - | TRBV11-2 | few | CASGDLNGERGEQFF | TGTGCCAGCGGAGACTTGAATGGGGAGAGGGGTGAGCAGTTCTTC
TRBJ2-1 | - | TRBV28 | - | CASSLYGRGSKGEQFF | TGTGCCAGCAGTTTATATGGTCGGGGTAGTAAAGGTGAGCAGTTCTTC
TRBJ2-3 | TRBD1 | TRBV25-1 | - | CASSGDRGQTDTQYF | TGTGCCAGCAGTGGAGACAGGGGGCAAACAGATACGCAGTATTTT
TRBJ1-2 | - | TRBV7-2 | - | CASSFGQLKGYTF | TGTGCCAGCAGCTTCGGACAGCTGAAAGGCTACACCTTC
TRBJ1-1 | - | TRBV27 | - | CASSFRGNAEAFF | TGTGCCAGCAGTTTTAGGGGCAACGCTGAAGCTTTCTTT
TRBJ2-7 | - | TRBV2 | - | CASSTGTLYEQYF | TGTGCCAGCAGCACCGGGACACTCTACGAGCAGTACTTC
TRBJ2-1 | - | TRBV19 | - | CASTVDSVSYNEQFF | TGTGCCAGTACCGTGGACAGCGTCTCCTACAATGAGCAGTTCTTC
TRBJ2-7 | - | TRBV12-2 | - | CASRLPSCF | TGTGCAAGTCGCTTGCCGAGTTGCTTC
TRBJ1-4 | - | TRBV7-2 | - | CASSPGWGQPGEKLFF | TGTGCCAGCAGCCCGGGGTGGGGGCAGCCAGGCGAAAAACTGTTTTTT
TRBJ2-2 | - | TRBV6-1 | - | CASISGRVNTGELFF | TGTGCCAGCATCTCGGGTAGGGTGAACACCGGGGAGCTGTTTTTT
TRBJ2-2 | TRBD2 | TRBV5-4 | few | CASSLLAGGPSGELFF | TGTGCCAGCAGCTTGCTAGCGGGAGGGCCAAGCGGGGAGCTGTTTTTT
TRBJ1-2 | TRBD1 | TRBV9 | once | CASSVSTGRGNYGYTF | TGTGCCAGCAGCGTGTCTACGGGCAGGGGGAACTATGGCTACACCTTC
TRBJ2-5 | - | TRBV30 | - | CAWSQGLETQYF | TGTGCCTGGAGTCAGGGTCTGGAGACCCAGTACTTC
TRBJ1-2 | TRBD1 | TRBV14 | once | CASGLAWPGTGDGYTF | TGTGCCAGCGGCCTAGCCTGGCCAGGGACAGGGGACGGCTACACCTTC
TRBJ1-1 | TRBD1 | TRBV19 | once | CASSIPFNRGGSTEAFF | TGTGCCAGTAGTATCCCTTTTAACAGGGGTGGGAGCACTGAAGCTTTCTTT
TRBJ2-5 | - | TRBV28 | once | CASSSGLAKTQYF | TGTGCCAGCAGTTCGGGCCTAGCGAAGACCCAGTACTTC
TRBJ2-7 | - | TRBV27 | - | CASSSARSRSYEQYF | TGTGCCAGCAGTTCGGCGAGGAGTCGCTCCTACGAGCAGTACTTC
TRBJ2-3 | - | TRBV7-6 | - | CASSLDSGTDTQYF | TGTGCCAGCAGCTTAGATTCGGGCACAGATACGCAGTATTTT
TRBJ1-2 | - | TRBV18 | - | CASSPRPQFDGYTF | TGTGCCAGCTCTCCACGGCCACAGTTTGATGGCTACACCTTC
TRBJ1-1 | TRBD1 | TRBV30 | once | CAWTPGQGTFGTLNTEAFF | TGTGCCTGGACCCCGGGACAGGGTACCTTCGGGACCCTGAACACTGAAGCTTTCTTT
TRBJ2-5 | TRBD2 | TRBV28 | - | CASSLHAGGSETQYF | TGTGCCAGCAGTTTACATGCGGGAGGGAGCGAGACCCAGTACTTC
TRBJ1-1 | - | TRBV6-1 | once | CASSVVGGGTEAFF | TGTGCCAGCAGTGTAGTGGGGGGCGGCACTGAAGCTTTCTTT
TRBJ2-7 | - | TRBV5-1 | - | CASTLRPSYEQYF | TGCGCCAGCACCCTAAGGCCCTCCTACGAGCAGTACTTC
TRBJ1-1 | - | TRBV9 | - | CASSSGRGTEAFF | TGTGCCAGCAGCTCCGGTAGGGGGACTGAAGCTTTCTTT